These 14 T cell receptor beta chains came from one sample sequenced in a study of shared clonotypes between healthy human individuals. CD8 cells regarded as naive lacked CD45RO, were positively chosen for CCR7, and omitted terminally differentiated effector memory CD45RA+ cells. The assay was immunoSEQ multiplex PCR, and TCRdb's table has in-frame clones only and misses some. The repertoire holds some 2 million clones, roughly 95% seen once, with 0.85% to 1.2% in the top ten. The sample was naive CD8+ T cells sorted from blood. Source of these receptors: a man aged 18 to 30 in good health.

In the case of this clone: The same CDR3 is also encoded by other DNA sequences in this sample. The gene calls are TRBV4-3 and TRBJ2-1, with unresolved D. The CDR3 has 12 residues. The ends were cut back, 1 base at V and 8 bases at J, with 6 bases in the middle. In germline, CDR1 is LGHNA, CDR2 YSLEER. For the CDR3, the DNA is TGCGCCAGCAGCCAAGTGGGCGATGAGCAGTTCTTC. Its protein product is CASSQVGDEQFF.

This rearrangement joins TRBV7-9 to TRBJ1-3; weak D call: TRBD1 (5 bases). The CDR3 loop spans 14 amino acids. The germline V gene has CDR1 SEHNR and CDR2 FQNEAQ (reference sequence). The V end was cut by 1 base, the J end by 4 bases, with 8 bases between. CDR3 amino acids: CASSLGGMGNTIYF. CDR3 bases: TGTGCCAGCAGCTTAGGGGGCATGGGAAACACCATATATTTT.

In the case of this clone: The same CDR3 is also encoded by other DNA sequences in this sample. The chain uses TRBV27 and TRBJ1-5, with D possibly TRBD1 on 6 matching bases. Germline loops: CDR1 MNHEY, CDR2 SMNVEV (reference sequence). This CDR3 contains 14 residues. The V end lost 2 bases, the J end lost 4 bases, and 9 bases lay between the germline ends. The CDR3 sequence is CASSLRQANQPQHF. The DNA of the CDR3 is TGTGCCAGCAGTTTAAGACAGGCAAATCAGCCCCAGCATTTT.

V is TRBV7-9 and J is TRBJ2-2; unclear D gene. Germline lookup yields CDR1 SEHNR and CDR2 FQNEAQ (reference sequence). V was cut by 8 bases and J by 7 bases, with 14 bases left in between. The CDR3 length is 13 residues. CDR3 sequence (DNA): TGTGCCAGCTGGAAAGAGAAAGACGGGGAGCTGTTTTTT. Amino acid sequence: CASWKEKDGELFF.

CDR3 coding DNA: TGTGCCAGCAATCGAGAAGCTTACAATGAGCAGTTCTTC. Encoded protein: CASNREAYNEQFF. The gene calls are TRBV28 and TRBJ2-1, with D hard to call. V lost 7 bases to trimming and J lost 4 bases, with 11 bases between them. Germline CDR1 and CDR2: MDHEN and SYDVKM. The CDR3 runs 13 residues.

The chain links TRBV11-2 to TRBJ2-5, with 8 bases lining up with TRBD2. V gave up 4 bases and J gave up 5 bases; unmatched junction bases: 6. The CDR3 runs 14 residues. The germline V gene encodes CDR1 SGHAT and CDR2 FQNNGV. This CDR3 is CASSSYLAGETQYF. The CDR3 nucleotides are TGTGCCAGCAGCTCATATCTAGCGGGTGAGACCCAGTACTTC.

The chain combines TRBV14 with TRBJ2-7, with a possible D match to TRBD2 (5 bases). Germline V gene data show CDR1 as SGHDN and CDR2 as FVKESK. The germline V and J ends were trimmed by 5 bases and 3 bases, with 11 bases remaining between them. The CDR3 is made up of 13 amino acids. DNA of the CDR3: TGTGCCAGCAGCTGGGCGGGTGGCTACGAGCAGTACTTC. Protein product: CASSWAGGYEQYF.

This clone was seen just once. The V gene is TRBV7-9, the J gene TRBJ2-7; 7 nucleotides agree with TRBD1. J was trimmed by 3 bases and V by 5 bases; bases with no gene match: 13. Per the germline V gene, CDR1 is SEHNR and CDR2 is FQNEAQ (reference sequence). The CDR3 contains 16 residues. The CDR3 bases are TGTGCCAGCAGCCAACCGAACAGGGGAATTAGCTACGAGCAGTACTTC. It encodes CASSQPNRGISYEQYF. The full variable domain, rest sourced from reference TRBV7-9 and TRBJ2-7, is DTGVSQNPRHKITKRGQNVTFRCDPISEHNRLYWYRQTLGQGPEFLTYFQNEAQLEKSRLLSDRFSAERPKGSFSTLEIQRTEQGDSAMYLCASSQPNRGISYEQYFGPGTRLTVT.

The V and J genes are TRBV2 and TRBJ2-3; 9 bases are shared with TRBD2. CDR1 is SNHLY, CDR2 FYNNEI, per germline. The junction had 6 bases not matched to a gene; V was cut back by 3 bases and J by 2 bases. There are 16 residues in the CDR3. The CDR3 coding sequence is TGTGCCAGCAGTGATGAGGGACTAGCCTACACAGATACGCAGTATTTT. Amino acids: CASSDEGLAYTDTQYF.

A note on this clone: The sample contains more than one DNA sequence encoding this CDR3. This chain joins TRBV11-2 and TRBJ2-7, with D possibly TRBD1 on 5 matching bases. Germline V lookup: CDR1 SGHAT, CDR2 FQNNGV. The CDR3 contains 12 residues. The germline V and J ends were trimmed by 3 bases and 5 bases, with 8 bases remaining between them. The CDR3, as DNA: TGTGCCAGCAGCTTGGGCAGGGACGAGCAGTACTTC. Encoded protein: CASSLGRDEQYF.

This clone has only one observation. Other DNA sequences of this sample code for an identical CDR3. The rearrangement uses TRBV28 and TRBJ2-7, with a weak D call TRBD2 (5 bases). V dropped 3 bases and J dropped 7 bases, with 10 bases sitting between them. The germline V gene has CDR1 MDHEN and CDR2 SYDVKM. This CDR3 contains 12 residues. CDR3 DNA sequence: TGTGCCAGCAGTTTGAGGGTTTGGGAGCAGTACTTC. Amino acids: CASSLRVWEQYF.

Details on this clone: This sample also contains other DNA sequences that code for the same CDR3. V and J are TRBV11-2 and TRBJ2-7; 9 nucleotides line up with TRBD1. The CDR3 spans 14 residues. CDR1 and CDR2 (germline): SGHAT, FQNNGV. Unmatched junction bases numbered 5, after V lost 4 bases and J lost 4 bases. CDR3 nucleotides: TGTGCCAGCAGCTCACCGGGACAGGGATACGAGCAGTACTTC. This translates into CASSSPGQGYEQYF. Full variable domain (rest looked up from reference TRBV11-2 and TRBJ2-7): EAGVAQSPRYKIIEKRQSVAFWCNPISGHATLYWYQQILGQGPKLLIQFQNNGVVDDSQLPKDRFSAERLKGVDSTLKIQPAKLEDSAVYLCASSSPGQGYEQYFGPGTRLTVT.

The DNA of the CDR3 is TGTGCCAGCAGCGTCGGACAGGGCCCGAACACTGAAGCTTTCTTT. It encodes CASSVGQGPNTEAFF. J is TRBJ1-1 and V is TRBV9, with 8 bases lining up with TRBD1. Germline values: CDR1 SGDLS, CDR2 YYNGEE. J lost 1 base, V lost 2 bases, and 4 bases had no gene match. The CDR3 sequence is 15 residues long.

J is TRBJ2-5 and V is TRBV5-3; D is undetermined. TRBV5-3 falls under the ORF class, with uncertain function. This CDR3 spans 16 amino acids. Trimming left V 7 bases short and J 4 bases short, with 23 bases between. CDR3 in amino acids: CARPLRSRPSRETQYF. CDR3 nucleotides: TGTGCCAGACCCCTCCGCAGCAGACCCTCCAGAGAGACCCAGTACTTC.